The 9 T cell receptor beta chains below were found in one sample sequenced in a study of shared clonotypes between healthy human individuals. Clones were sequenced by immunoSEQ multiplex PCR, and TCRdb holds only the in-frame ones, with some missing. In the table there are 90,000 to 150,000 clones, around 68% of which are singletons. What was sequenced was memory CD8+ T cells sorted from blood. Subset denoted: CD45RO+ cells pooled with CCR7-negative TemRA cells. Source of these receptors: a woman aged 25-40 years in good health.

The CDR3 protein is CASSDRTGGDFEQYF. The CDR3 DNA is TGCGCCAGCAGCGACAGGACAGGGGGCGATTTCGAGCAGTACTTC. The chain combines TRBV5-1 with TRBJ2-7, with 11 bases fitting TRBD1. Germline lookup yields CDR1 SGHRS and CDR2 YFSETQ. This CDR3 comprises 15 residues. Trimming took 4 bases from V and 6 from J; bases not matched to a gene: 9. Looking up the rest from reference TRBV5-1 and TRBJ2-7 gives the full variable domain: KAGVTQTPRYLIKTRGQQVTLSCSPISGHRSVSWYQQTPGQGLQFLFEYFSETQRNKGNFPGRFSGRQFSNSRSEMNVSTLELGDSALYLCASSDRTGGDFEQYFGPGTRLTVT.

The chain is built from TRBV19 and TRBJ2-1; 10 nucleotides match TRBD2. V lost 7 bases to trimming and J lost 8 bases; unmatched junction nucleotides: 5. From germline, CDR1 is LNHDA and CDR2 SQIVND (reference sequence). The CDR3 consists of 13 residues. CDR3 DNA sequence: TGTGCCAGTAAACTAGCGGGAAGCTATGAGCAGTTCTTC. This sequence encodes CASKLAGSYEQFF.

As regards this clone: The same CDR3 can be traced to other DNA sequences in this sample. The V and J genes are TRBV2 and TRBJ1-1, with a weak D call TRBD1 (6 bases). V was pared by 4 bases and J by 4 bases, with 10 bases between. There are 13 residues in the CDR3. Germline CDR1 is SNHLY and CDR2 is FYNNEI. CDR3 region: CASSGGGRTEAFF. The CDR3 bases are TGTGCCAGCAGTGGAGGGGGTCGCACTGAAGCTTTCTTT.

Note on this clone: Other DNA sequences from this sample encode an identical CDR3 as well. The genes are TRBV19 and TRBJ2-1, with 8 bases matching TRBD1. This CDR3 region has 12 residues. The junction had 4 bases not matched to a gene; V was cut back by 6 bases and J by 9 bases. Per the germline V gene, CDR1 is LNHDA and CDR2 is SQIVND (reference sequence). CDR3 coding DNA: TGTGCCAGTAGCACCGGACAGGGTGAGCAGTTCTTC. Amino acids: CASSTGQGEQFF.

V is TRBV28 and J is TRBJ1-1, with D possibly being TRBD1 (6 bases). The V and J ends lost 3 bases and 1 base respectively, with 12 bases between them. The CDR3 contains 15 residues. Germline CDR1 MDHEN, CDR2 SYDVKM. The CDR3, as DNA: TGTGCCAGCAGTTTCCCCTCGACAGGGAACACTGAAGCTTTCTTT. Protein: CASSFPSTGNTEAFF.

The rearrangement joins TRBV19 to TRBJ2-1; D is possibly TRBD1 or TRBD2 (6 bases each). Germline lookup yields CDR1 LNHDA and CDR2 SQIVND (reference sequence). Deletions cut 5 bases from V and 0 bases from J, with 14 bases between. The CDR3 is 16 residues long. The CDR3 loop reads CASSLGGWGSYNEQFF. The CDR3 DNA reads TGTGCCAGTAGTCTCGGGGGCTGGGGCTCCTACAATGAGCAGTTCTTC.

This clone has more than one count but fewer than ten. This chain links TRBV6-1 with TRBJ2-5, with TRBD1 as a possible D gene (5 bases). Trimming removed 5 bases at V and 2 bases at J, with 12 bases between. Looked up from germline, CDR1 is MNHNS and CDR2 is SASEGT. The CDR3 sequence is 14 residues long. The CDR3 sequence is CASSQGVLQETQYF. The CDR3 DNA follows: TGTGCCAGCAGTCAAGGGGTTTTGCAAGAGACCCAGTACTTC.

The chain carries TRBV2 and TRBJ2-3; 13 nucleotides align to TRBD2. This CDR3 has 17 amino acids. Germline CDR1 is SNHLY and CDR2 is FYNNEI. V gave up 6 bases and J gave up 4 bases; unmatched junction bases: 10. The CDR3: CASRLAGGPTYPDTQYF. CDR3 DNA: TGTGCCAGCAGACTAGCGGGAGGGCCCACGTATCCAGATACGCAGTATTTT. The full variable domain, its missing parts supplied by reference TRBV2 and TRBJ2-3, is EPEVTQTPSHQVTQMGQEVILRCVPISNHLYFYWYRQILGQKVEFLVSFYNNEISEKSEIFDDQFSVERPDGSNFTLKIRSTKLEDSAMYFCASRLAGGPTYPDTQYFGPGTRLTVL.

This chain joins TRBV4-1 and TRBJ2-7, with 9 nucleotides matching TRBD2. Germline loops: CDR1 MGHRA, CDR2 YSYEKL. The CDR3 contains 15 residues. Trimming cost V 3 bases and J 3 bases; bases outside gene matches: 6. The CDR3 nucleotides read TGCGCCAGCAGCCACCCGGGACTAGCAGTCTACGAGCAGTACTTC. Residues: CASSHPGLAVYEQYF.